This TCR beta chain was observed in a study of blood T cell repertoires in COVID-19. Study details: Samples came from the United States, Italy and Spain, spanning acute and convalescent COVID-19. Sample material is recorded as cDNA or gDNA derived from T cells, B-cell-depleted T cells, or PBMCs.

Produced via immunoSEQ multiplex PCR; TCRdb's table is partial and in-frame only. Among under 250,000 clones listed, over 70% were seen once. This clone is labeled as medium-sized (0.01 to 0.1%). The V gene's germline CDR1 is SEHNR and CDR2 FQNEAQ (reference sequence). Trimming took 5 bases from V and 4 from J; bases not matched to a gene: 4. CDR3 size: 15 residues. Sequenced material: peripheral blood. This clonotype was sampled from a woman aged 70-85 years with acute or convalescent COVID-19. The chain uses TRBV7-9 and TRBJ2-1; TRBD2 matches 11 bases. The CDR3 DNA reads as TGTGCCAGCAGCCCAGGGACTAGCGGATACAATGAGCAGTTCTTC. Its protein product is CASSPGTSGYNEQFF.